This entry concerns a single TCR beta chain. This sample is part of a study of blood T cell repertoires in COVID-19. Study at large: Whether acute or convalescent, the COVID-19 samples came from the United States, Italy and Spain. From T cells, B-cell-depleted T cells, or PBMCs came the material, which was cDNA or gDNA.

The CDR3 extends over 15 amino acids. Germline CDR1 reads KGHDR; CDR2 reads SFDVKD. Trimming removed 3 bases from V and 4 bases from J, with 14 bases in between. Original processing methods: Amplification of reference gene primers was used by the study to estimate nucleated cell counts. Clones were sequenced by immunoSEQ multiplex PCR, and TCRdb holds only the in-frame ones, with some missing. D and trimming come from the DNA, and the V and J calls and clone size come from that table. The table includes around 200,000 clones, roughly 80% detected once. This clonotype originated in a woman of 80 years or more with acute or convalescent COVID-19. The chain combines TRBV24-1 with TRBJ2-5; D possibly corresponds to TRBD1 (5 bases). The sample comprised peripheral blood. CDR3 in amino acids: CATSDPDTPAETQYF. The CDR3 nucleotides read TGTGCCACCAGTGATCCGGACACCCCCGCAGAGACCCAGTACTTC.